The rows below give T cell receptor beta chains drawn from one sample of a study of shared clonotypes between healthy human individuals. Clones were sequenced by immunoSEQ multiplex PCR, and TCRdb holds only the in-frame ones, with some missing. The sample holds about 480,000 clones; approximately 85% are singletons and the top ten take 13%. The source material was PBMCs. All receptors come from a woman aged 40 to 55 in good health. Some clones in this sample may be carry-over from other donors' samples. The CDR3 runs from the conserved cysteine through the conserved F or W. D genes are given only for firm matches. Part of the rows lack a size; the others show once, few, many or a class for expanded clones.

clone_size: .; v_call: TRBV7-2; j_call: TRBJ2-7; d_call: TRBD2; cdr3_nt: TGTGCCAGCAGCTCCGGGACTAGCGGGCCAAGCTCCTACGAGCAGTACTTC; cdr3_aa: CASSSGTSGPSSYEQYF
clone_size: .; v_call: TRBV19; j_call: TRBJ1-4; d_call: .; cdr3_nt: TGTGCCAGTAGTATGCGGGGCAGTACGGATGAAAAACTGTTTTTT; cdr3_aa: CASSMRGSTDEKLFF
clone_size: .; v_call: TRBV11-3; j_call: TRBJ2-7; d_call: .; cdr3_nt: TGTGCCAGCAGCTTAGGAGGTAAACACTACGAGCAGTACTTC; cdr3_aa: CASSLGGKHYEQYF
clone_size: .; v_call: TRBV18; j_call: TRBJ2-1; d_call: TRBD2; cdr3_nt: TGTGCCAGCTCCCCGGGACTAGCGGGAGGGCATGAGCAGTTCTTC; cdr3_aa: CASSPGLAGGHEQFF
clone_size: .; v_call: TRBV7-7; j_call: TRBJ2-5; d_call: TRBD2; cdr3_nt: TGTGCCAGCAGCCGGAGCGGGATAGGAGAGACCCAGTACTTC; cdr3_aa: CASSRSGIGETQYF
clone_size: .; v_call: TRBV5-4; j_call: TRBJ2-4; d_call: .; cdr3_nt: TGTGCCAGCAGCTCAGCGACGGTAAACATTCAGTACTTC; cdr3_aa: CASSSATVNIQYF
clone_size: once; v_call: TRBV5-1; j_call: TRBJ2-4; d_call: TRBD2; cdr3_nt: TGCGCCAGCAGCTTGGAACTAGCGGCCGAAAACATTCAGTACTTC; cdr3_aa: CASSLELAAENIQYF
clone_size: .; v_call: TRBV23-1; j_call: TRBJ2-7; d_call: TRBD2; cdr3_nt: TGCGCCAGCAGTCCAGTAGCGGGAGGGCCACACGAGCAGTACTTC; cdr3_aa: CASSPVAGGPHEQYF
clone_size: .; v_call: TRBV25-1; j_call: TRBJ1-2; d_call: .; cdr3_nt: TGTGCCAGCACCAAAGGAGGGGGTCAGAACTATGGCTACACCTTC; cdr3_aa: CASTKGGGQNYGYTF
clone_size: few; v_call: TRBV4-1; j_call: TRBJ1-2; d_call: .; cdr3_nt: TGCGCCAGCAGCCACAACAGGGTTGGCTACACCTTC; cdr3_aa: CASSHNRVGYTF
clone_size: .; v_call: TRBV19; j_call: TRBJ2-7; d_call: TRBD2; cdr3_nt: TGTGCCAGTAGTGCGATCGGGACTAGCGAAGGCGAGCAGTACTTC; cdr3_aa: CASSAIGTSEGEQYF
clone_size: .; v_call: TRBV7-9; j_call: TRBJ2-3; d_call: TRBD1; cdr3_nt: TGTGCCGCCATAGGGGACAGGAGCACAGATACGCAGTATTTT; cdr3_aa: CAAIGDRSTDTQYF
clone_size: .; v_call: TRBV4-1; j_call: TRBJ2-5; d_call: .; cdr3_nt: TGCGCCAGCAGCCAAGATGGGGTCGGGGAAGAGACCCAGTACTTC; cdr3_aa: CASSQDGVGEETQYF
clone_size: .; v_call: TRBV30; j_call: TRBJ1-2; d_call: .; cdr3_nt: TGTGCCTGGAGTGAACAGGCCGGTGGCTACACCTTC; cdr3_aa: CAWSEQAGGYTF
clone_size: .; v_call: TRBV25-1; j_call: TRBJ1-2; d_call: .; cdr3_nt: TGTGCCAGCAGTGAATTTGATGGGGGGGCCGGTGGCTACACCTTC; cdr3_aa: CASSEFDGGAGGYTF
clone_size: .; v_call: TRBV4-1; j_call: TRBJ2-7; d_call: .; cdr3_nt: TGCGCCAGCAGCCCCTCCCCAGGGGGGCCCTACGAGCAGTACTTC; cdr3_aa: CASSPSPGGPYEQYF
clone_size: .; v_call: TRBV6-4; j_call: TRBJ2-3; d_call: .; cdr3_nt: TGTGCCAGCATCCCCCCACAGGATTCCACAGATACGCAGTATTTT; cdr3_aa: CASIPPQDSTDTQYF
clone_size: .; v_call: TRBV10-3; j_call: TRBJ2-7; d_call: TRBD1; cdr3_nt: TGTGCCAGCTACCCAAGGGACAGGGGGCCGGGCGAGCAGTACTTC; cdr3_aa: CASYPRDRGPGEQYF
clone_size: few; v_call: TRBV10-3; j_call: TRBJ2-5; d_call: TRBD1; cdr3_nt: TGTGCCATCAGTGAACTACAGGGGGTATGGGAGCAGTACTTC; cdr3_aa: CAISELQGVWEQYF
clone_size: .; v_call: TRBV25-1; j_call: TRBJ2-3; d_call: .; cdr3_nt: TGTGCCAGCAGTGAAACCGGGGGATTTCAAGATACGCAGTATTTT; cdr3_aa: CASSETGGFQDTQYF
clone_size: few; v_call: TRBV19; j_call: TRBJ2-4; d_call: .; cdr3_nt: TGTGCCAGTAGCACAGGGCGGAAAAACATTCAGTACTTC; cdr3_aa: CASSTGRKNIQYF
clone_size: .; v_call: TRBV2; j_call: TRBJ2-7; d_call: .; cdr3_nt: TGTGCCAGCACCTACAGGGTCTTGGAGCAGTACTTC; cdr3_aa: CASTYRVLEQYF
clone_size: .; v_call: TRBV2; j_call: TRBJ2-3; d_call: .; cdr3_nt: TGTGCCAGCAGTCCCCGGGGCTACATCGGCACAGATACGCAGTATTTT; cdr3_aa: CASSPRGYIGTDTQYF
clone_size: .; v_call: TRBV28; j_call: TRBJ1-5; d_call: .; cdr3_nt: TGTGCCAGCAGTTTCGGAAATCAGCCCCAGCATTTT; cdr3_aa: CASSFGNQPQHF
clone_size: .; v_call: TRBV7-3; j_call: TRBJ2-1; d_call: .; cdr3_nt: TGTGCCAGCAGCTTAACCAGGTCTGGCGAGCAGTTCTTC; cdr3_aa: CASSLTRSGEQFF
clone_size: .; v_call: TRBV18; j_call: TRBJ2-6; d_call: TRBD2; cdr3_nt: TGTGCCAGCTTTTCCGGGACTAGCGGGAGAGGCGGGGCCAACGTCCTGACTTTC; cdr3_aa: CASFSGTSGRGGANVLTF
clone_size: .; v_call: TRBV28; j_call: TRBJ2-6; d_call: .; cdr3_nt: TGTGCCAGCATTCCCTCGGGAAGCTCTGGGGCCAACGTCCTGACTTTC; cdr3_aa: CASIPSGSSGANVLTF
clone_size: .; v_call: TRBV28; j_call: TRBJ2-3; d_call: TRBD2; cdr3_nt: TGTGCCAGCAACCAAGGGACTAGCGGGGCTGATTTT; cdr3_aa: CASNQGTSGADF
clone_size: few; v_call: TRBV2; j_call: TRBJ1-1; d_call: TRBD1; cdr3_nt: TGTGCCACCCAGCGAGGGGGCAACACTGAAGCTTTCTTT; cdr3_aa: CATQRGGNTEAFF
clone_size: few; v_call: TRBV4-1; j_call: TRBJ1-6; d_call: .; cdr3_nt: TGCGCCAGCAGTCGACAGCCGGGGTCACCCCTCCACTTT; cdr3_aa: CASSRQPGSPLHF
clone_size: few; v_call: TRBV6-5; j_call: TRBJ1-1; d_call: TRBD1; cdr3_nt: TGTGCCAGCAGTCCAAGGACAGGGGGAAACACTGAAGCTTTCTTT; cdr3_aa: CASSPRTGGNTEAFF
clone_size: once; v_call: TRBV19; j_call: TRBJ2-7; d_call: TRBD1; cdr3_nt: TGTGCCAGTAGCTCTTCCGGGACAGTCTACGAGCAGTACTTC; cdr3_aa: CASSSSGTVYEQYF
clone_size: .; v_call: TRBV9; j_call: TRBJ2-3; d_call: .; cdr3_nt: TGTGCCAGCGACCGGGGCTACACAGATACGCAGTATTTT; cdr3_aa: CASDRGYTDTQYF
clone_size: .; v_call: TRBV30; j_call: TRBJ1-4; d_call: .; cdr3_nt: TGTGCCTGGAGAGTTCCGGGACACCCGGCGGAAAAACTGTTTTTT; cdr3_aa: CAWRVPGHPAEKLFF
clone_size: .; v_call: TRBV12-5; j_call: TRBJ2-1; d_call: .; cdr3_nt: TGTGCTAGTGGTTCAACTCAGGGGTCGTACAATGAGCAGTTCTTC; cdr3_aa: CASGSTQGSYNEQFF
clone_size: .; v_call: TRBV5-4; j_call: TRBJ1-2; d_call: .; cdr3_nt: TGTGCCAGCAGCTACAGGGATTGGGACGGTGGCTACACCTTC; cdr3_aa: CASSYRDWDGGYTF
clone_size: .; v_call: TRBV19; j_call: TRBJ1-1; d_call: .; cdr3_nt: TGTGCCAGTAGTATAGGCAGGGTGGCCACTGAAGCTTTCTTT; cdr3_aa: CASSIGRVATEAFF
clone_size: .; v_call: TRBV7-6; j_call: TRBJ2-3; d_call: .; cdr3_nt: TGTGCCAGCAGCTTAGTGGGGGGCCCGACGGGTACGCAGTATTTT; cdr3_aa: CASSLVGGPTGTQYF
clone_size: .; v_call: TRBV9; j_call: TRBJ2-1; d_call: TRBD2; cdr3_nt: TGTGCCAGCAGCGTAGAAGGCGGGAGATACTACAATGAGCAGTTCTTC; cdr3_aa: CASSVEGGRYYNEQFF
clone_size: .; v_call: TRBV6-1; j_call: TRBJ2-6; d_call: .; cdr3_nt: TGTGCCAGCAGTGAAGGAAACTACAACGTCCTGACTTTC; cdr3_aa: CASSEGNYNVLTF
clone_size: .; v_call: TRBV13; j_call: TRBJ1-1; d_call: .; cdr3_nt: TGTGCCAGCAGCTTAGTGGGAGGGAACACTGAAGCTTTCTTT; cdr3_aa: CASSLVGGNTEAFF
clone_size: .; v_call: TRBV5-1; j_call: TRBJ1-2; d_call: TRBD1; cdr3_nt: TGCGCCAGCAGCTGGGGGACAGGGGCTAACTATGGCTACACCTTC; cdr3_aa: CASSWGTGANYGYTF
clone_size: .; v_call: TRBV30; j_call: TRBJ1-3; d_call: TRBD1; cdr3_nt: TGTGCTATGGACAGGGACCCCGGAAACACCATATATTTT; cdr3_aa: CAMDRDPGNTIYF
clone_size: few; v_call: TRBV6-1; j_call: TRBJ1-1; d_call: .; cdr3_nt: TGTGCCAGCAGTCCCAAGGAGAACACTGAAGCTTTCTTT; cdr3_aa: CASSPKENTEAFF
clone_size: .; v_call: TRBV18; j_call: TRBJ2-5; d_call: .; cdr3_nt: TGTGCCAGCTCACCGTATTCGGAGACCCAGTACTTC; cdr3_aa: CASSPYSETQYF
clone_size: .; v_call: TRBV28; j_call: TRBJ1-5; d_call: .; cdr3_nt: TGTGCCAGCAGATCTAATGGCCGGGGCCCCTTCGCTCCTCAGCCCCAGCATTTT; cdr3_aa: CASRSNGRGPFAPQPQHF
clone_size: few; v_call: TRBV5-1; j_call: TRBJ2-1; d_call: .; cdr3_nt: TGCGCCAGCAGCTTAACTAGCAGGGATGAGCAGTTCTTC; cdr3_aa: CASSLTSRDEQFF
clone_size: .; v_call: TRBV2; j_call: TRBJ2-6; d_call: .; cdr3_nt: TGTGCCAGCAGTGAATGGAACTCTGGGGCCAACGTCCTGACTTTC; cdr3_aa: CASSEWNSGANVLTF
clone_size: .; v_call: TRBV11-2; j_call: TRBJ2-7; d_call: .; cdr3_nt: TGTGCCAGCAGCTTAATGGGGGACTCCTACGAGCAGTACTTC; cdr3_aa: CASSLMGDSYEQYF
clone_size: .; v_call: TRBV18; j_call: TRBJ1-1; d_call: TRBD1; cdr3_nt: TGTGCCAGCTCAGCACGGCGGGACAGAAACACTGAAGCTTTCTTT; cdr3_aa: CASSARRDRNTEAFF
clone_size: .; v_call: TRBV11-2; j_call: TRBJ2-7; d_call: .; cdr3_nt: TGTGCCAGCAGCTTAGAATCGGGCAGGCTGATCTCCTACGAGCAGTACTTC; cdr3_aa: CASSLESGRLISYEQYF
clone_size: .; v_call: TRBV18; j_call: TRBJ2-7; d_call: .; cdr3_nt: TGTGCCAGCTCACCCGGACGGGATTCCTACGAGCAGTACTTC; cdr3_aa: CASSPGRDSYEQYF